The following is a T cell receptor (beta chain) sequence with its context. Its antigen is unidentified. Treatment defined: oral pan-JAK inhibitor, 5-10 mg twice daily. This sample is part of a study of CD8+ T cells in alopecia areata. The sequencing template was cDNA reverse transcribed from extracted RNA. This table comes from immunoSEQ multiplex PCR, and its TCRdb copy is limited to in-frame clones, with some not included. The data hold some 200,000 clones, with 60% to 70% observed a single time. Study-wide results and caveats: Scalp clonality, along with expanded CD8+ clones among the top 100, was significantly decreased by tofacitinib. The study also sequences resident alphabeta T cells of normal skin in scalp samples. The link between baseline CD8+ expansion and response remains uncertain with one nonresponder.

Trimming left V 0 bases short and J 1 base short, with 9 bases between. CDR1 and CDR2 from the germline V gene are SGDLS and YYNGEE. This CDR3 is 15 amino acids long. The J gene is TRBJ2-3, the V gene TRBV9; D may be TRBD1 (5 bases). The origin of this receptor is a human donor with alopecia areata. The sequencing used CD4+ T cells sorted from blood, collected at week 4, from a patient treated with tofacitinib. In DNA form, the CDR3 reads TGTGCCAGCAGCGTAGCTGTCAGGGGCACAGATACGCAGTATTTT. It specifies CASSVAVRGTDTQYF.